Below are 7 T cell receptor beta chains sequenced from a single sample in a study of blood T cells in healthy people across ages. Sample-barcoded 5' priming and a J-beta primer mix drove a second PCR of roughly 6 to 12 cycles. In TCRdb, the 5' RACE reads were re-called with MiXCR into one record per CDR3 protein. This sample yields roughly 650,000 distinct CDR3 sequences, of which approximately 30% are seen a single time; approximately 15% belongs to the top ten. The sequenced sample consisted of blood. The source is a woman aged 80 or older in good health.

This clonotype was observed many times. The J gene is TRBJ2-5, the V gene TRBV5-6; D gene unclear. Germline loops: CDR1 SGHDT, CDR2 YYEEEE. CDR3 size: 15 residues. V lost 4 bases and J lost 5, with 18 bases in between. CDR3 sequence reads: CASSGPREWSETQYF. CDR3 sequence (DNA): TGTGCCAGCAGCGGACCCCGTGAGTGGAGTGAGACCCAGTACTTC.

As regards this clonotype: A much larger clone sits a single nucleotide away, making a read error possible. The gene calls are TRBV20-1 and TRBJ2-7, with TRBD2 identical over 8 bases. The germline V gene has CDR1 DFQATT and CDR2 SNEGSKA (reference sequence). Germline trimming cut 5 bases from V and 2 bases from J; bases unmatched to any gene: 11. This CDR3 has 15 residues. This chain's CDR3 is CSAGSGGGLTYEQYF. The CDR3, as DNA: TGCAGTGCTGGATCGGGCGGGGGGCTTACCTACGAGCAGTACTTC.

The table lists this clonotype with a few counts. The genes are TRBV30 and TRBJ1-1, with TRBD1 as a possible D gene (6 bases). Germline assignment: CDR1 GTSNPN and CDR2 SVGIG (reference sequence). CDR3 size: 13 residues. Trimming pared 3 bases from V and 2 bases from J, leaving 10 bases between. The chain's CDR3 is CAWRRGDNTEAFF. In DNA form, the CDR3 reads TGTGCCTGGAGAAGGGGGGACAACACTGAAGCTTTCTTT.

The CDR3 spells CASTTPGGTGELFF. The CDR3 bases are TGTGCCAGCACCACCCCGGGGGGTACCGGGGAGCTGTTTTTT. The chain is built from TRBV6-2 or TRBV6-3 and TRBJ2-2; 7 bases line up with TRBD2. CDR3 length equals 14 residues. The germline CDR1 and CDR2 sequences are MNHEY and SVGEGT. Trimming took 7 bases from V and 5 from J; bases not matched to a gene: 7.

This clonotype was found many times. The gene calls are TRBV7-2 and TRBJ1-6; TRBD1 matches at 9 bases. CDR3 size: 14 residues. CDR1 and CDR2 (germline): SGHTA, FQGNSA. V gave up 4 bases and J gave up 11 bases; unmatched junction bases: 6. The CDR3 sequence is CASSSTGGYAPLHF. The CDR3 bases are TGTGCCAGCAGCTCCACAGGGGGCTATGCACCCCTCCACTTT.

The chain has TRBV20-1 and TRBJ2-3; D not resolved. Trimming stripped 2 bases from V and 4 bases from J, with 16 bases between. There are 15 residues in the CDR3. CDR1 is DFQATT, CDR2 SNEGSKA, per germline (reference sequence). The CDR3 nucleotides are TGCAGTGCTAGAACGTCTAGTCACCCCCCAGATACGCAGTATTTT. It encodes CSARTSSHPPDTQYF.

V usage is TRBV4-1 and J usage is TRBJ2-2; a possible D gene is TRBD2 (5 bases). Germline V CDR1 and CDR2: MGHRA, YSYEKL. The V end lost 0 bases, the J end lost 9 bases, and 11 bases lay between the germline ends. The CDR3 extends over 14 amino acids. Here the CDR3 DNA reads TGCGCCAGCAGCCAAGAAACTAGACAAAGGGAGCTGTTTTTT. This sequence encodes CASSQETRQRELFF.